This T cell receptor (beta chain) appears in the sequencing data of a study of CD8 T cells in Susac syndrome. Overall study findings and caveats: Acknowledgment was made by the study that its TCR sequencing and HLA analysis involved a relatively small number of individuals.

Germline V gene sequence: CDR1 WSHSY, CDR2 SAAADI. Trimming left V 5 bases short and J 7 bases short, with 18 bases between. This CDR3 is 15 amino acids long. TEMRA cells were FACS-enriched, with CD8+ and CD4+ T cells isolated negatively. This clonotype has just one count. Its antigen remains unknown. Random hexamers primed reverse transcription of roughly 0.45 to 1 ug RNA. The amplification used immunoSEQ multiplex PCR on TCR beta CDR3; it spanned 54 Vbeta and 13 Jbeta. TCRdb used MiXCR to reprocess the immunoSEQ multiplex PCR reads, holding one entry per CDR3 protein. The data contain roughly 200,000 distinct CDR3 sequences, roughly 95% of them singletons.

The clonotype originates from a human donor with multiple sclerosis. Sequencing used CD8+ T cells from PBMCs. V and J are TRBV10-2 and TRBJ2-1; possible D gene TRBD1, 6 bases. The DNA for the CDR3 is TGCGCCAGCAGTTTGGACAGTGTGTTGGGGAATGAGCAGTTCTTC. This gives the protein CASSLDSVLGNEQFF.